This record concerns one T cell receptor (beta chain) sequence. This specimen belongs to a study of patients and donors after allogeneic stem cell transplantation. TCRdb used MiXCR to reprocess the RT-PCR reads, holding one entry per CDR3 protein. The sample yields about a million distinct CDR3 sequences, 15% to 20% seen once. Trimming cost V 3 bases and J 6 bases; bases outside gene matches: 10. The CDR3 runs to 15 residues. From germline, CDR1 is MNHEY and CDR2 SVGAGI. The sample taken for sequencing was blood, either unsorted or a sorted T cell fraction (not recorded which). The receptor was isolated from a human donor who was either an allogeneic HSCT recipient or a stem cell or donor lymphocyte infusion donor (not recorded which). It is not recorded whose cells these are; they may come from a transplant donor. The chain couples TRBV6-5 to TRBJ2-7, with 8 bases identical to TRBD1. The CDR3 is CASSYSDRGLGEQYF. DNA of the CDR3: TGTGCCAGCAGTTATTCCGACAGGGGATTGGGCGAGCAGTACTTC.